This T cell receptor (beta chain) was found in a study of control samples from healthy donors and cancer patients. Germline lookup yields CDR1 MDHEN and CDR2 SYDVKM. V was pared by 5 bases and J by 5 bases, with 10 bases between. The CDR3 is 12 amino acids. Only in-frame clones appear in the TCRdb table, and some are missing; sequencing was by immunoSEQ multiplex PCR. The table lists 45,000 or so clones, around 87% of them singletons. This TCR was recovered from a woman aged 55-69 years with lung cancer. The chain links TRBV28 to TRBJ2-7; D unresolved. The sample was PBMCs. This CDR3 reads CASSPLRDEQYF. The CDR3 DNA is TGTGCCAGCAGTCCTCTCCGAGACGAGCAGTACTTC.